This is a list of T cell receptor beta chains from one sample in a study of T cell clones after liver transplantation. The protocol was immunoSEQ multiplex PCR, while the TCRdb copy is restricted to in-frame clones and leaves out a portion. The table shows roughly 62,000 clones, with around three quarters occurring only once. The source material was CD4+ T cells from blood, sampled at the approximately 16-month timepoint. These receptors all stem from a human patient who received a liver transplant. Some T cells may be transferred from the graft donor. The CDR3 runs from the conserved cysteine through the conserved F or W. The D gene is left open where the match is weak. Rows may omit the clone size; those that give it use once, few, many or a size class.

NA NA TRBJ2-7 TRBV28 CASSIPGLKTYEQYF TGTGCCAGCTCAATTCCGGGACTTAAGACCTACGAGCAGTACTTC
NA TRBD1 TRBJ2-2 TRBV5-4 CASSPEGAAGELFF TGTGCCAGCAGCCCCGAGGGGGCCGCCGGGGAGCTGTTTTTT
NA TRBD2 TRBJ2-5 TRBV5-1 CASRPGLAGETQYF TGCGCCAGCAGACCGGGACTAGCGGGCGAGACCCAGTACTTC
NA NA TRBJ2-7 TRBV27 CASSSGGNPAVYSYEQYF TGTGCCAGCAGTTCCGGCGGTAACCCAGCGGTATACTCCTACGAGCAGTACTTC
NA NA TRBJ1-6 TRBV11-2 CASSLDSLGLSSYNSPLHF TGTGCCAGCAGCTTAGACTCTCTCGGTTTGAGCTCCTATAATTCACCCCTCCACTTT
few TRBD1 TRBJ1-4 TRBV5-1 CASSLGDRDPKLFF TGCGCCAGCAGCTTGGGGGACAGGGATCCGAAACTGTTTTTT
NA NA TRBJ1-4 TRBV30 CAWSQGGSNEKLFF TGTGCCTGGAGTCAGGGAGGGAGTAACGAAAAACTGTTTTTT
NA TRBD1 TRBJ1-2 TRBV18 CASSPGTEFLYGYTF TGTGCCAGCTCACCCGGGACAGAGTTCCTCTATGGCTACACCTTC
few NA TRBJ2-7 TRBV5-1 CASSLGPQGSSYEQYF TGCGCCAGCAGCTTGGGTCCCCAGGGGTCCTCCTACGAGCAGTACTTC
NA TRBD2 TRBJ2-3 TRBV5-1 CASSLGAGVVSDTQYF TGCGCCAGCAGCTTGGGGGCGGGAGTTGTTTCAGATACGCAGTATTTT
NA NA TRBJ1-2 TRBV28 CASSLGPGSYGYTF TGTGCCAGCAGTTTAGGCCCCGGGAGCTATGGCTACACCTTC
few TRBD1 TRBJ2-3 TRBV28 CASSGDSSTDTQYF TGTGCCAGCTCCGGGGACAGCAGCACAGATACGCAGTATTTT
NA NA TRBJ2-7 TRBV28 CASSLQGYEQYF TGTGCCAGCAGTTTACAGGGCTACGAGCAGTACTTC
NA TRBD1 TRBJ2-7 TRBV2 CASSDGQGAYEQYF TGTGCCAGCAGTGATGGACAGGGGGCCTACGAGCAGTACTTC
NA TRBD2 TRBJ2-1 TRBV6-6 CASSWTSGRVDEQFF TGTGCCAGCAGTTGGACTAGCGGGAGGGTCGATGAGCAGTTCTTC
few NA TRBJ2-1 TRBV4-3 CASSRSTSRVNEQFF TGCGCCAGCAGCCGTAGCACTAGCAGAGTCAATGAGCAGTTCTTC
NA NA TRBJ1-4 TRBV19 CASSIPGLNEKLFF TGTGCCAGTAGTATACCGGGCCTTAATGAAAAACTGTTTTTT
medium-sized TRBD2 TRBJ2-2 TRBV12-5 CASGLPILAGDTGELFF TGTGCTAGTGGTTTGCCGATCTTAGCGGGAGACACCGGGGAGCTGTTTTTT
many NA TRBJ2-7 TRBV11-2 CASNSGNYEQYF TGTGCCAGCAATTCCGGAAACTACGAGCAGTACTTC
NA NA TRBJ2-5 TRBV28 CASSLTQTGYQETQYF TGTGCCAGCAGTCTGACACAAACAGGGTACCAAGAGACCCAGTACTTC
once NA TRBJ1-4 TRBV7-9 CASKTSGTRDEKLFF TGTGCCAGCAAGACCTCCGGGACCCGGGATGAAAAACTGTTTTTT
NA TRBD1 TRBJ1-1 TRBV19 CASTRDRGQTEAFF TGTGCCAGTACCAGGGACAGGGGGCAAACTGAAGCTTTCTTT
few NA TRBJ2-1 TRBV14 CASSQVRGNEQFF TGTGCCAGCAGCCAAGTGAGGGGCAATGAGCAGTTCTTC
NA NA TRBJ1-3 TRBV2 CASSESTAGNTIYF TGTGCCAGCAGTGAAAGTACAGCTGGAAACACCATATATTTT
NA NA TRBJ2-2 TRBV19 CASTPIGGGELFF TGTGCCAGTACCCCTATCGGGGGCGGGGAGCTGTTTTTT
once NA TRBJ2-1 TRBV30 CACQGVLYNEQFF TGTGCCTGCCAGGGAGTTCTATACAATGAGCAGTTCTTC
few TRBD2 TRBJ2-1 TRBV6-1 CASSSWTSGNNEQFF TGTGCCAGCAGTAGCTGGACTAGCGGGAACAATGAGCAGTTCTTC
NA TRBD1 TRBJ1-5 TRBV28 CASSRVTGLGSINQPQHF TGTGCCAGCAGCCGCGTGACAGGGTTGGGTTCAATCAATCAGCCCCAGCATTTT
NA NA TRBJ2-3 TRBV5-4 CASSIWSTDTQYF TGTGCCAGCAGCATATGGAGCACCGATACGCAGTATTTT
NA NA TRBJ2-5 TRBV19 CASSIGASQETQYF TGTGCCAGTAGTATCGGAGCTTCCCAAGAGACCCAGTACTTC
NA NA TRBJ2-1 TRBV30 CAWSTMASSYNEQFF TGTGCCTGGAGTACGATGGCAAGCTCCTACAATGAGCAGTTCTTC